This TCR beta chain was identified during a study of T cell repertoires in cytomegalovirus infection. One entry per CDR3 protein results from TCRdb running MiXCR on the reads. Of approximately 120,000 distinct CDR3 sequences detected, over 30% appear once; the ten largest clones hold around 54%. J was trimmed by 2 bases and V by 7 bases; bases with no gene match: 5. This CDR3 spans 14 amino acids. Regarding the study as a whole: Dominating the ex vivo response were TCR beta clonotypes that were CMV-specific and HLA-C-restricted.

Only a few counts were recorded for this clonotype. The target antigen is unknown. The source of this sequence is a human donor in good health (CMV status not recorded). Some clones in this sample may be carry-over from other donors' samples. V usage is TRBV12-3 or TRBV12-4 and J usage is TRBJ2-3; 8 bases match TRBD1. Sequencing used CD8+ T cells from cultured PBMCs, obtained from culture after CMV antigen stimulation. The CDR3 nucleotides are TGTGCCAGCACTACGACAGGGGTCACAGATACGCAGTATTTT. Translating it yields CASTTTGVTDTQYF.